The 22 T cell receptor beta chains presented below share a single source sample, sequenced in a study of blood T cell repertoires in COVID-19 (dated by TCRdb to about 2020). Library preparation used the immunoSEQ multiplex PCR assay. TCRdb mirrors the immuneACCESS table, restricted to in-frame sequences. Some clones are absent from its copies; in checked studies, under half trace to an unresolved V gene, and the reason for the others is unknown. This sample holds over 150,000 clones; approximately 83% were observed only once. 6.5% to 8.5% of the sample belongs to the ten largest clones. Material: peripheral blood. The receptors shown here come from a woman aged 40 to 50 with COVID-19, enrolled during active disease.

The chain is built from TRBV19 and TRBJ2-4; perhaps TRBD2 as D (6 bases). The germline V gene has CDR1 LNHDA and CDR2 SQIVND (reference sequence). The length of the CDR3 is 16 residues. Trimming cost V 3 bases and J 4 bases, with 16 bases left between them. The CDR3, as DNA: TGTGCCAGTAGTATCATCGGAGGGTCAAGGAAAAACATTCAGTACTTC. It encodes CASSIIGGSRKNIQYF.

The chain has TRBV5-1 and TRBJ2-2; 11 bases are a match to TRBD1. CDR3 length: 15 residues. Germline CDR1 is SGHRS and CDR2 is YFSETQ. V trimming: 7 bases; J trimming: 7 bases; junction bases outside the gene matches: 9. Here the CDR3 reads CASSGQGAQGGELFF. CDR3 coding DNA: TGCGCCAGCTCCGGACAGGGGGCGCAAGGCGGGGAGCTGTTTTTT.

The chain joins TRBV25-1 to TRBJ2-7; TRBD1 is a possible D gene (6 bases). Germline assignment: CDR1 MGHDK and CDR2 SYGVNS. The CDR3 sequence is 16 residues long. Trimming cost V 3 bases and J 2 bases, with 17 bases left between them. The DNA of the CDR3 is TGTGCCAGCAGTGACCCACAGGGACCGGGGCCCTACGAGCAGTACTTC. This codes for CASSDPQGPGPYEQYF.

The chain employs TRBV9 and TRBJ1-5; unclear D gene. Trimming left V 0 bases short and J 6 bases short, with 10 bases between. Germline V gives CDR1 SGDLS, CDR2 YYNGEE. The CDR3 spans 14 residues. The CDR3 reads CASSVGGSVQPQHF. CDR3 coding DNA: TGTGCCAGCAGCGTAGGAGGGAGCGTTCAGCCCCAGCATTTT.

The chain is built from TRBV6-5 and TRBJ1-1, with D perhaps matching TRBD1 (5 bases). Germline V gene lookup returns CDR1 MNHEY and CDR2 SVGAGI. The ends were cut back, 0 bases at V and 7 bases at J, with 12 bases in the middle. The CDR3 has 14 residues. This CDR3 is CASSYSPREVEAFF. CDR3 bases: TGTGCCAGCAGTTACTCACCCAGGGAGGTTGAAGCTTTCTTT.

The chain carries TRBV4-1 and TRBJ1-2; D remains ambiguous. V gave up 0 bases and J gave up 8 bases, with 7 bases separating them. CDR3 length: 12 amino acids. Germline assignment: CDR1 MGHRA and CDR2 YSYEKL. CDR3 amino acids: CASSQEPGGYTF. CDR3 coding DNA: TGCGCCAGCAGCCAAGAACCCGGGGGCTACACCTTC.

The chain joins TRBV27 to TRBJ2-5; possible D gene TRBD2, 7 bases. V lost 7 bases to trimming and J lost 7 bases, with 16 bases between them. The CDR3 covers 13 residues. Germline V CDR1 and CDR2: MNHEY, SMNVEV (reference sequence). CDR3 loop: CASTSGGGGTQYF. The CDR3 region has the DNA TGTGCCAGCACCTCCGGCGGGGGCGGGACCCAGTACTTC.

V gene TRBV19 combines with J gene TRBJ1-2, with D perhaps matching TRBD1 (6 bases). Germline loops: CDR1 LNHDA, CDR2 SQIVND (reference sequence). The V end lost 7 bases, the J end lost 6 bases, and 33 bases lay between the germline ends. This CDR3 contains 19 residues. Written as DNA, the CDR3 is TGTGCCAGTAAGGACAGTTGGTCGGGGACATCACTCCCAATCAATGGCTACACCTTC. It is translated as CASKDSWSGTSLPINGYTF.

This clone was seen a single time. J is TRBJ1-1 and V is TRBV7-9; D unclear. CDR3 length: 12 amino acids. The V end lost 3 bases, the J end lost 11 bases, and 13 bases lay between the germline ends. The germline CDR1 and CDR2 sequences are SEHNR and FQNEAQ (reference sequence). The CDR3 reads CASSFADGAAFF. The CDR3 DNA reads as TGTGCCAGCAGCTTTGCAGACGGAGCGGCTTTCTTT.

This clone was seen once. This sequence joins TRBV18 and TRBJ2-7, with 11 bases identical to TRBD2. The CDR3 is 16 residues long. Trimming cost V 3 bases and J 7 bases; bases outside gene matches: 11. The germline V gene encodes CDR1 KGHSH and CDR2 LQKENI. CDR3 region: CASSPLSGGAEWEQYF. The CDR3 DNA reads as TGTGCCAGCTCACCCCTTAGCGGGGGGGCCGAATGGGAGCAGTACTTC.

The rearrangement uses TRBV2 and TRBJ1-2; 8 nucleotides line up with TRBD1. The CDR3 contains 14 residues. Per the germline V gene, CDR1 is SNHLY and CDR2 is FYNNEI. The J segment lost 8 bases and the V segment lost 6 bases, leaving 11 bases of the junction unmatched. The CDR3 protein is CASSPIGQGDGYTF. CDR3 coding DNA: TGTGCCAGCAGCCCCATCGGACAGGGAGACGGCTACACCTTC.

The gene calls are TRBV5-6 and TRBJ2-7; perhaps TRBD1 as D (5 bases). Germline CDR1 SGHDT, CDR2 YYEEEE. This CDR3 has 11 residues. The V end lost 2 bases, the J end lost 5 bases, and 5 bases lay between the germline ends. The CDR3 sequence is CASSFRDEQYF. The DNA of the CDR3 is TGTGCCAGCAGCTTCAGGGACGAGCAGTACTTC.

This clone was recorded once. The chain carries TRBV3-1 (or the pseudogene TRBV3-2) and TRBJ2-5; 8 bases fit TRBD2. The CDR3 has 17 amino acids. In germline, CDR1 is LGHDT, CDR2 YNNKEL (reference sequence). J was trimmed by 5 bases and V by 0 bases; bases with no gene match: 11. CDR3 amino acids: CASSQETGGRGTETQYF. The CDR3 DNA is TGTGCCAGCAGCCAAGAGACGGGAGGGAGAGGAACGGAGACCCAGTACTTC.

The chain carries TRBV27 and TRBJ1-6; D remains ambiguous. Trimming stripped 7 bases from V and 0 bases from J, with 13 bases between. CDR1 is MNHEY, CDR2 SMNVEV, per germline (reference sequence). The CDR3 is 16 amino acids. This CDR3 reads CASMDGLSSYNSPLHF. CDR3 DNA: TGTGCCAGCATGGACGGACTGAGCTCCTATAATTCACCCCTCCACTTT.

This clone was seen once. Here the CDR3 DNA reads TGTGCCAGCAGCCCCCCCGGGACAGGTGAAGGCTACACCTTC. The encoded protein is CASSPPGTGEGYTF. The V and J genes are TRBV3-1 (or the pseudogene TRBV3-2) and TRBJ1-2; 8 nucleotides match TRBD1. CDR1 LGHDT and CDR2 YNNKEL come from the germline V gene (reference sequence). Losses at the gene ends were 4 bases for V and 8 bases for J; bases not matched to a gene: 9. This CDR3 has 14 amino acids.

This clone occurred a few times. Other nucleotide sequences from this sample produce the same CDR3. V gene TRBV6-4 combines with J gene TRBJ1-1; D not resolved. This CDR3 is 13 amino acids long. V was trimmed by 4 bases and J by 0 bases, leaving 6 bases between them. CDR1 and CDR2 from the germline V gene are MRHNA and SNTAGT. The CDR3 loop is CASSAQLNTEAFF. CDR3 DNA sequence: TGTGCCAGCAGTGCACAATTGAACACTGAAGCTTTCTTT.

The rearrangement uses TRBV6-5 and TRBJ1-1, with TRBD1 matching over 10 bases. Per germline, CDR1 MNHEY and CDR2 SVGAGI. The CDR3 runs 15 residues. Trimming at V came to 5 bases and at J to 7 bases, leaving 10 bases not matched to a gene. The CDR3 bases are TGTGCCAGCAGTCTAATCCGGGACAGGGGAGTTGAAGCTTTCTTT. It specifies CASSLIRDRGVEAFF.

This chain uses TRBV29-1 with TRBJ1-2, with TRBD1 matching 7 bases. Per germline, CDR1 SQVTM and CDR2 ANQGSEA. The V and J ends lost 1 base and 2 bases, in that order; junction bases with no gene match: 4. This CDR3 contains 14 residues. The DNA of the CDR3 is TGCAGCGTTGAAGGGACAGGACTGAACTATGGCTACACCTTC. It translates to CSVEGTGLNYGYTF.

The chain recombines TRBV6-1 with TRBJ2-7; TRBD1 matches at 11 bases. The V gene end was trimmed by 6 bases and the J gene end by 3 bases; junction bases not matched to a gene: 7. Germline values: CDR1 MNHNS, CDR2 SASEGT. The length of the CDR3 is 15 residues. The CDR3, as DNA: TGTGCCAGCAGGTCCGGGACAGGGGGGGACTACGAGCAGTACTTC. Its translation: CASRSGTGGDYEQYF.

The chain uses TRBV19 and TRBJ2-1; a possible D gene is TRBD1 (5 bases). The germline V gene encodes CDR1 LNHDA and CDR2 SQIVND (reference sequence). V was cut by 1 base and J by 12 bases, with 7 bases left in between. CDR3 length: 11 residues. The CDR3 DNA is TGTGCCAGTAGTATAGGGGGCGGGCAGTTCTTC. Its translation is CASSIGGGQFF.

The gene calls are TRBV21-1 and TRBJ1-4; the table gives TRBD1 as D, unverified against the DNA. TRBV21-1 is reported as a pseudogene. The CDR3 has 15 amino acids. CDR3 amino acids: CASSKVISTNEKLFF. DNA of the CDR3: TGTGCCAGCAGCAAAGTCATTTCAACTAATGAAAAACTGTTTTTT.

This clone was picked up one time. The V gene is TRBV11-3, the J gene TRBJ1-2; TRBD1 is a possible D gene (6 bases). Germline V gives CDR1 SGHNT, CDR2 YENEEA. This CDR3 spans 15 amino acids. V was clipped by 5 bases and J by 5 bases, with 18 bases between them. The CDR3 DNA is TGTGCCAGCAGCCAACACAGGGTAGTCGGGTATGGCTACACCTTC. Amino acids: CASSQHRVVGYGYTF.